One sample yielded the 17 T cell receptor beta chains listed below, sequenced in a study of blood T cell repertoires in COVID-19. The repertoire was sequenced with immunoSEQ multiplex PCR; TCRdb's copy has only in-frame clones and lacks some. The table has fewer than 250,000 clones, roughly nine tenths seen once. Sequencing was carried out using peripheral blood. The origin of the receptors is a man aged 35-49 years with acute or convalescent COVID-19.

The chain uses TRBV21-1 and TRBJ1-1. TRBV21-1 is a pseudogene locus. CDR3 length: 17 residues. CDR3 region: CASSKEPLAGENTEAFF. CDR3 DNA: TGTGCCAGCAGCAAAGAACCCTTGGCGGGGGAGAACACTGAAGCTTTCTTT.

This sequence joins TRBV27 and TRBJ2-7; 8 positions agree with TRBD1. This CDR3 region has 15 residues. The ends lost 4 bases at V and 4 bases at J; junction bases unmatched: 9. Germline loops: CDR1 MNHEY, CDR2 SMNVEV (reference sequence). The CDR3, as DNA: TGTGCCAGCAGTTCCCGACAGGGGATTGGATACGAGCAGTACTTC. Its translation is CASSSRQGIGYEQYF.

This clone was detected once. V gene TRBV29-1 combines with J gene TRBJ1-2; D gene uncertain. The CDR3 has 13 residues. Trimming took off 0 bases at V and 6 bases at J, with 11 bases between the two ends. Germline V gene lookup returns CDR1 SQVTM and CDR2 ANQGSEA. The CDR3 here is CSVEDFEYDGYTF. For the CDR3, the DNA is TGCAGCGTTGAAGATTTTGAGTATGATGGCTACACCTTC.

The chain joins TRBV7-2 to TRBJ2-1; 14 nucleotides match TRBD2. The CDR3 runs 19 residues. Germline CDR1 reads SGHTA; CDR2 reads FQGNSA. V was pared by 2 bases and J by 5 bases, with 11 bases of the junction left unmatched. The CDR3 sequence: CASSLPRQGTSGSNNEQFF. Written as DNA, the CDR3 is TGTGCCAGCAGCTTACCGAGACAGGGGACTAGCGGGAGTAACAATGAGCAGTTCTTC.

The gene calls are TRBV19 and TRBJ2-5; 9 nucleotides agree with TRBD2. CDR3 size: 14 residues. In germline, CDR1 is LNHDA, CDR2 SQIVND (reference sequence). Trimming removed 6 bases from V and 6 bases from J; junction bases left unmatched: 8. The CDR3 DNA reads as TGTGCCAGTAGCAGGACTAGCGCGGAGCAGACCCAGTACTTC. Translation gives CASSRTSAEQTQYF. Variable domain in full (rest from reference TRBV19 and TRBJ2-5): DGGITQSPKYLFRKEGQNVTLSCEQNLNHDAMYWYRQDPGQGLRLIYYSQIVNDFQKGDIAEGYSVSREKKESFPLTVTSAQKNPTAFYLCASSRTSAEQTQYFGPGTRLLVL.

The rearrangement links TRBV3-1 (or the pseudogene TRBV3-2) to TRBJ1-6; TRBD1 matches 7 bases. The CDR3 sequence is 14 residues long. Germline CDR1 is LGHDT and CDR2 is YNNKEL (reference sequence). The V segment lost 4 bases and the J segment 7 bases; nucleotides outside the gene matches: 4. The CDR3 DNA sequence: TGTGCCAGCAGCCGAGCACAGGGGAATTCACCCCTCCACTTT. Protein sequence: CASSRAQGNSPLHF.

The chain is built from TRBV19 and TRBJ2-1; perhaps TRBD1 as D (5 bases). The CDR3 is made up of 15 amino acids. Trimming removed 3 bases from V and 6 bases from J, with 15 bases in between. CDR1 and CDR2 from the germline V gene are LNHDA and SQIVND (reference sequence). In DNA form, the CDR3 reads TGTGCCAGTAGTATTGGGCAGGGATTTGGCAATGAGCAGTTCTTC. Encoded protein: CASSIGQGFGNEQFF. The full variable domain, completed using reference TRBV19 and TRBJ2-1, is DGGITQSPKYLFRKEGQNVTLSCEQNLNHDAMYWYRQDPGQGLRLIYYSQIVNDFQKGDIAEGYSVSREKKESFPLTVTSAQKNPTAFYLCASSIGQGFGNEQFFGPGTRLTVL.

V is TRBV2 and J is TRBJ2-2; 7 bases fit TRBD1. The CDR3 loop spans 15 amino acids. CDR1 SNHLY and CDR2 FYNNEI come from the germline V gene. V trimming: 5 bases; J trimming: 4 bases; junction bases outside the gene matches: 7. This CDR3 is CASSYGQVPTGELFF. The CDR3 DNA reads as TGTGCCAGCAGTTACGGACAGGTCCCCACCGGGGAGCTGTTTTTT. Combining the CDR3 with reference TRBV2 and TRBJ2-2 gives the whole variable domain EPEVTQTPSHQVTQMGQEVILRCVPISNHLYFYWYRQILGQKVEFLVSFYNNEISEKSEIFDDQFSVERPDGSNFTLKIRSTKLEDSAMYFCASSYGQVPTGELFFGEGSRLTVL.

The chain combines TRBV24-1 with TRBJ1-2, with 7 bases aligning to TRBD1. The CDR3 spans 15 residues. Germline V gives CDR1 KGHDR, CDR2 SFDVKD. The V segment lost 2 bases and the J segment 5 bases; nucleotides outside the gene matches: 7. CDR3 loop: CATSDSGTASYGYTF. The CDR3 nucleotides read TGTGCCACCAGTGATTCTGGGACAGCGTCATATGGCTACACCTTC.

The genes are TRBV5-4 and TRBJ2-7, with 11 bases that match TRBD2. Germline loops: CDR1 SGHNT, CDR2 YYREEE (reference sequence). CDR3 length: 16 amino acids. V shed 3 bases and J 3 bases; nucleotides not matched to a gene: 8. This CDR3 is CASSWGGTSGNYEQYF. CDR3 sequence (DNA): TGTGCCAGCAGCTGGGGGGGGACTAGCGGAAACTACGAGCAGTACTTC.

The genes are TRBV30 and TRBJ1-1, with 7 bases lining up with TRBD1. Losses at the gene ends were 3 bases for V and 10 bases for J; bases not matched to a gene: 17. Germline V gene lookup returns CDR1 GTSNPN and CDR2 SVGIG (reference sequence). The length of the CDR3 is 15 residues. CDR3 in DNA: TGTGCCTGGAGCGGCCTCGGGACAGTCGAGGGTGCAGCTTTCTTT. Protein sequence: CAWSGLGTVEGAAFF. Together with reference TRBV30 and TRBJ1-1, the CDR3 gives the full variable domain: SQTIHQWPATLVQPVGSPLSLECTVEGTSNPNLYWYRQAAGRGLQLLFYSVGIGQISSEVPQNLSASRPQDRQFILSSKKLLLSDSGFYLCAWSGLGTVEGAAFFGQGTRLTVV.

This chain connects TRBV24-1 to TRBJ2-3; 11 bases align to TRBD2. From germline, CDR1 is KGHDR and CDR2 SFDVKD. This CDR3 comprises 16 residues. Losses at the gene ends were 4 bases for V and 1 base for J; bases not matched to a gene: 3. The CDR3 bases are TGTGCCACCAGTGACCCGACTAGCGGGGGCACAGATACGCAGTATTTT. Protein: CATSDPTSGGTDTQYF.

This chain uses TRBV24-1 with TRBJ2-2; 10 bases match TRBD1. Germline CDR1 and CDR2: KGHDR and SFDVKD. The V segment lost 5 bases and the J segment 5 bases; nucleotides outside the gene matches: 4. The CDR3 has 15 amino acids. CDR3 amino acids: CATSVGTGVTGELFF. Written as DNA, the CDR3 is TGTGCCACCAGTGTCGGGACAGGGGTTACCGGGGAGCTGTTTTTT.

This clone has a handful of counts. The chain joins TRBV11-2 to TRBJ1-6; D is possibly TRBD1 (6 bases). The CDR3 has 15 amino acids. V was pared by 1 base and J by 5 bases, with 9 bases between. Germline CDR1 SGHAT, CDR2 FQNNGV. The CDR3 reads CASSLVQGHNSPLHF. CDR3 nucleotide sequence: TGTGCCAGCAGCTTAGTACAGGGTCATAATTCACCCCTCCACTTT.

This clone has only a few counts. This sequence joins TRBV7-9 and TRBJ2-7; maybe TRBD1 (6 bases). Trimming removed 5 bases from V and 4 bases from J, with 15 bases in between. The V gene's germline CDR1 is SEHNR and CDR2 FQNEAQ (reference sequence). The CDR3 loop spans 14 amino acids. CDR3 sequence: CASSLGTHPYEQYF. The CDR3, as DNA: TGTGCCAGCAGCCTCGGGACACACCCTTACGAGCAGTACTTC. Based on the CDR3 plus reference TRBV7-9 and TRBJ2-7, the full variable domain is DTGVSQNPRHKITKRGQNVTFRCDPISEHNRLYWYRQTLGQGPEFLTYFQNEAQLEKSRLLSDRFSAERPKGSFSTLEIQRTEQGDSAMYLCASSLGTHPYEQYFGPGTRLTVT.

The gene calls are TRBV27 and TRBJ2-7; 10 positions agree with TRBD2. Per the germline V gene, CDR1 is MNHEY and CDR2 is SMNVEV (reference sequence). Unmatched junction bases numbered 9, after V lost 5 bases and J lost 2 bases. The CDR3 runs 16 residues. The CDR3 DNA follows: TGTGCCAGCAGTCACCCTCTCAGCGGGGGGGCCTACGAGCAGTACTTC. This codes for CASSHPLSGGAYEQYF.

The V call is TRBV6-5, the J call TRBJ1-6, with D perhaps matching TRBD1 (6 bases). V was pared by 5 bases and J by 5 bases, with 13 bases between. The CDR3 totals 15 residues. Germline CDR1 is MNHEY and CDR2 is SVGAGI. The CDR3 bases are TGTGCCAGCAGTATTATGACAGGCGATAATTCACCCCTCCACTTT. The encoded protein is CASSIMTGDNSPLHF.